The rows below give T cell receptor beta chains drawn from one sample of a study of identical twins. TCRdb redid the calling of the 5' RACE reads with MiXCR, one entry per CDR3 protein. The repertoire holds 300,000 or so distinct CDR3 sequences, with 8% to 9.5% as singletons. These data were also filed under a second study, of yellow fever vaccine responses in identical twins.

The sample was CD8+ T cells sorted from blood. The receptors come from a woman between 18 and 29 years old in good health. The CDR3 runs from the conserved cysteine through the conserved F or W. D genes are given only for firm matches. Clone size is given for some rows only: seen once, a few or many times, or a class if the clone is expanded.

j_gene | v_gene | d_gene | abundance | CDR3aa | CDR3nt
TRBJ2-7 | TRBV12-3/TRBV12-4 | - | - | CASSLVGVSGSPSSYEQYF | TGTGCCAGCAGTTTAGTCGGGGTTTCAGGGAGTCCCAGCTCCTACGAGCAGTACTTC
TRBJ2-3 | TRBV6-2/TRBV6-3 | - | - | CASSYSSRSSTDTQYF | TGTGCCAGCAGTTACTCGAGCAGATCTAGCACAGATACGCAGTATTTT
TRBJ2-3 | TRBV28 | - | - | CASSLYQWSRIDTQYF | TGTGCCAGCAGTTTATATCAATGGTCTAGAATAGATACGCAGTATTTT
TRBJ1-4 | TRBV2 | - | - | CASSNLDRTTNEKLFF | TGTGCCAGCAGCAACCTGGATCGGACAACTAATGAAAAACTGTTTTTT
TRBJ2-1 | TRBV4-2 | - | many | CASSQERRTYNEQFF | TGTGCCAGCAGCCAAGAACGGCGGACTTACAATGAGCAGTTCTTC
TRBJ1-1 | TRBV29-1 | - | many | CSVPGDTEAFF | TGCAGCGTCCCAGGGGACACTGAAGCTTTCTTT
TRBJ2-7 | TRBV11-2 | TRBD1 | - | CASSHNLGDRGMGEQYF | TGTGCCAGCAGCCACAACCTCGGGGACAGGGGGATGGGAGAGCAGTACTTC
TRBJ2-7 | TRBV29-1 | - | many | CSVIDSYEQYF | TGCAGCGTTATTGACTCCTACGAGCAGTACTTC
TRBJ1-1 | TRBV12-3/TRBV12-4 | - | - | CASSFGRVEAFF | TGTGCCAGCAGTTTTGGTAGGGTCGAAGCTTTCTTT
TRBJ2-3 | TRBV7-9 | TRBD1 | few | CASSGDRDSFTDTQYF | TGTGCCAGCAGCGGAGACCGGGACAGTTTCACAGATACGCAGTATTTT
TRBJ2-1 | TRBV7-9 | TRBD1 | many | CASSLETGPYNEQFF | TGTGCCAGCAGCTTAGAGACAGGGCCCTACAATGAGCAGTTCTTC
TRBJ2-2 | TRBV2 | - | few | CASSDPGANTGELFF | TGTGCCAGCAGTGACCCAGGGGCTAACACCGGGGAGCTGTTTTTT
TRBJ2-2 | TRBV4-3 | TRBD2 | many | CASSQGTSGRVNTGELFF | TGCGCCAGCAGCCAAGGGACTAGCGGGAGGGTAAACACCGGGGAGCTGTTTTTT
TRBJ2-4 | TRBV29-1 | - | - | CSVEAENIQYF | TGCAGCGTTGAAGCGGAAAACATTCAGTACTTC
TRBJ1-6 | TRBV19 | - | - | CASSGSYNSPLHF | TGTGCCAGTAGTGGCTCCTATAATTCACCCCTCCACTTT
TRBJ2-7 | TRBV4-1 | TRBD1 | few | CASSPADRGLGEQYF | TGCGCCAGCAGCCCCGCGGACAGGGGGTTGGGAGAGCAGTACTTC
TRBJ2-4 | TRBV11-2 | TRBD1 | many | CASSWTGENIQYF | TGTGCCAGCAGCTGGACAGGGGAAAACATTCAGTACTTC
TRBJ2-3 | TRBV7-6 | TRBD2 | few | CASSLATSGAATDTQYF | TGTGCCAGCAGCTTAGCGACTAGCGGGGCCGCCACGGATACGCAGTATTTT
TRBJ1-5 | TRBV6-4 | TRBD1 | many | CASSDSGQNQPQHF | TGTGCCAGCAGTGACTCGGGACAGAATCAGCCCCAGCATTTT
TRBJ2-7 | TRBV27 | TRBD2 | - | CASSKPGLADGREQYF | TGTGCCAGCAGTAAGCCGGGACTAGCGGATGGTCGCGAGCAGTACTTC
TRBJ2-7 | TRBV6-1 | - | few | CASTPGSYTYEQYF | TGTGCCAGCACCCCAGGAAGTTATACCTACGAGCAGTACTTC
TRBJ2-3 | TRBV5-8 | - | many | CASTLGRVRTDTQYF | TGTGCCAGCACCCTTGGCAGGGTGAGAACAGATACGCAGTATTTT
TRBJ1-4 | TRBV7-9 | - | many | CASSLETATNEKLFF | TGTGCCAGCAGCTTAGAGACAGCAACTAATGAAAAACTGTTTTTT
TRBJ2-1 | TRBV24-1 | - | - | CATSDLEGGGEQFF | TGTGCCACCAGTGATTTGGAGGGGGGGGGTGAGCAGTTCTTC
TRBJ2-3 | TRBV11-2 | - | - | CASSLLRQGTDTQYF | TGTGCCAGCAGCTTACTGAGACAGGGCACAGATACGCAGTATTTT
TRBJ1-2 | TRBV5-1 | - | few | CASSLRPGNVYGYTF | TGCGCCAGCAGCTTACGGCCAGGGAACGTCTATGGCTACACCTTC
TRBJ2-1 | TRBV29-1 | TRBD1 | many | CSGGPGTGGYNEQFF | TGCAGCGGGGGGCCCGGGACAGGGGGCTACAATGAGCAGTTCTTC
TRBJ2-1 | TRBV2 | TRBD2 | - | CASSEAGTSGRGEQFF | TGTGCCAGCAGTGAAGCAGGGACTAGCGGGAGGGGGGAGCAGTTCTTC
TRBJ1-4 | TRBV10-3 | TRBD1 | many | CAISETFPGQANEKLFF | TGTGCCATCAGTGAGACTTTCCCGGGACAGGCTAATGAAAAACTGTTTTTT
TRBJ2-2 | TRBV7-9 | TRBD2 | - | CASSLVPGGNTGELFF | TGTGCCAGCAGCTTAGTCCCGGGGGGAAACACCGGGGAGCTGTTTTTT
TRBJ2-3 | TRBV27 | - | few | CATADWGPQNTDTQYF | TGTGCCACCGCGGACTGGGGCCCGCAAAACACAGATACGCAGTATTTT
TRBJ2-7 | TRBV20-1 | - | few | CSARGWRVSSSYEQYF | TGCAGTGCTAGAGGCTGGCGAGTCTCATCCTCCTACGAGCAGTACTTC
TRBJ2-5 | TRBV9 | - | many | CASSVNFESWETQYF | TGTGCCAGCAGCGTAAACTTTGAGAGCTGGGAGACCCAGTACTTC
TRBJ2-1 | TRBV2 | TRBD2 | - | CASSEVSSGSNEQFF | TGTGCCAGCAGTGAAGTGTCTAGCGGGAGTAATGAGCAGTTCTTC
TRBJ2-2 | TRBV4-2 | TRBD2 | many | CASSQDREGVNTGELFF | TGTGCCAGCAGCCAAGATCGGGAGGGGGTTAACACCGGGGAGCTGTTTTTT
TRBJ2-7 | TRBV11-2 | - | - | CASSSGWEGELYEQYF | TGTGCCAGCAGCTCAGGATGGGAGGGGGAATTGTACGAGCAGTACTTC
TRBJ2-2 | TRBV21-1 | - | many | CASSKEGGSNTGELFF | TGTGCCAGCAGCAAAGAAGGCGGGAGCAACACCGGGGAGCTGTTTTTT
TRBJ2-4 | TRBV2 | - | many | CASSDPIAKNIQYF | TGTGCCAGCAGTGACCCGATAGCCAAAAACATTCAGTACTTC
TRBJ2-3 | TRBV11-2 | TRBD2 | few | CASFTSGRWDTQYF | TGTGCCAGCTTTACTAGCGGGAGATGGGATACGCAGTATTTT
TRBJ2-1 | TRBV5-1 | - | many | CASSPFQANEQFF | TGCGCCAGCAGCCCTTTCCAGGCCAATGAGCAGTTCTTC
TRBJ1-6 | TRBV6-1 | - | many | CASTLGRGLHSPLHF | TGTGCCAGCACTCTCGGCAGGGGTCTTCATTCACCCCTCCACTTT
TRBJ2-7 | TRBV7-9 | TRBD1 | - | CASSAKTGTGGTYEQYF | TGTGCCAGCAGCGCGAAAACCGGGACAGGGGGTACCTACGAGCAGTACTTC